Listed below are T cell receptor beta chains from one sample, sequenced in a study of blood T cell repertoires in COVID-19. The repertoire was sequenced with immunoSEQ multiplex PCR; TCRdb's copy has only in-frame clones and lacks some. The sample has 150,000 to 200,000 clones, approximately 93% seen once; the top ten hold 2%. The source material was peripheral blood. These TCRs come from a woman aged 60 to 75 with COVID-19, enrolled during active disease. CDR3s include the opening cysteine and the closing phenylalanine or tryptophan. A D gene is named only where the DNA matches it firmly. Only some rows state a clone size, as once, few, many or a class for expanded clones.

j_call clone_size v_call d_call cdr3_nt cdr3_aa
TRBJ1-1 - TRBV6-5 - TGTGCCAGCGAAGTCAGTTGGAACACTGAAGCTTTCTTT CASEVSWNTEAFF
TRBJ2-6 - TRBV7-8 - TGTGCCAGCAGCTTTCCCAACACTGGAGGGAGATCAGTCCTCTCTGGGGCCAACGTCCTGACTTTC CASSFPNTGGRSVLSGANVLTF
TRBJ1-6 - TRBV11-2 - TGTGCCAGCAGCTTAGCCGGCTATAATTCACCCCTCCACTTT CASSLAGYNSPLHF
TRBJ1-4 - TRBV14 - TGTGCCAGCAGCCAGGGGGGGCCCCCCCCGGGAACTAATGAAAAACTGTTTTTT CASSQGGPPPGTNEKLFF
TRBJ2-5 - TRBV9 TRBD1 TGTGCCAGCAGCGTACAAGGGGGCCCCCAAGAGACCCAGTACTTC CASSVQGGPQETQYF
TRBJ2-7 - TRBV5-1 - TGCGCCAGCAGCTACGGGGGACGGATTTACGAGCAGTACTTC CASSYGGRIYEQYF
TRBJ2-7 - TRBV7-2 - TGTGCCAGCAGCTTAGCTCTAGTGACTCTCGGCTACGAGCAGTACTTC CASSLALVTLGYEQYF
TRBJ1-1 - TRBV6-5 TRBD1 TGTGCCAGCAGTCAGTACAGGGGAACTGAAGCTTTCTTT CASSQYRGTEAFF
TRBJ1-1 - TRBV6-2/TRBV6-3 - TGTGCCAGCAGTTATGGGGGGGCGAACACTGAAGCTTTCTTT CASSYGGANTEAFF
TRBJ1-5 - TRBV4-1 - TGCGCCAGCAGCCAAGTTTTAGGAGGCAATCAGCCCCAGCATTTT CASSQVLGGNQPQHF
TRBJ1-1 - TRBV6-2/TRBV6-3 - TGTGCCAGCAGCGGCGGGTTGGGGGGGAACACTGAAGCTTTCTTT CASSGGLGGNTEAFF
TRBJ1-4 - TRBV3-1/TRBV3-2 - TGTGCCAGCAGCCTACCAGGGGTTGGAAATGAAAAACTGTTTTTT CASSLPGVGNEKLFF
TRBJ1-6 - TRBV12-3/TRBV12-4 - TGTGCCAGCACCCGCGACAGCTATTCACCCCTCCACTTT CASTRDSYSPLHF
TRBJ2-5 - TRBV19 - TGTGCCAGTAGTAAGCGCGGGACCGGCGCGTCAGAGACCCAGTACTTC CASSKRGTGASETQYF
TRBJ1-1 - TRBV5-1 - TGCGCCAGCAGCTTGGGCTACCGGGACACTGAAGCTTTCTTT CASSLGYRDTEAFF
TRBJ1-2 - TRBV5-1 TRBD1 TGCGCCAGCAGCGAGGGGACAGGTGGAGGCTACACCTTC CASSEGTGGGYTF
TRBJ1-4 - TRBV19 TRBD1 TGTGCCACCAAGGGAGACAGGGCCGATGAAAAACTGTTTTTT CATKGDRADEKLFF
TRBJ2-5 once TRBV5-1 TRBD1 TGCGCCAGCAGCTTCTCGGACAGGGGTGAGACCCAGTACTTC CASSFSDRGETQYF
TRBJ1-1 - TRBV5-1 TRBD1 TGCGCCAGCAGCTTGGGCGCGGGACAGGCGGCCACTGAAGCTTTCTTT CASSLGAGQAATEAFF
TRBJ1-2 - TRBV20-1 TRBD1 TGCAGTGCCAGTCCCGGGACAGGGCCTGTTGGCTACACCTTC CSASPGTGPVGYTF
TRBJ2-7 - TRBV5-5 TRBD1 TGTGCCAGCAGGTGGACAGGGGAAGAGCAGTACTTC CASRWTGEEQYF
TRBJ1-6 - TRBV2 - TGTGCCAGCAGACAGGGCTTGGGATCACCCCTCCACTTT CASRQGLGSPLHF
TRBJ1-5 - TRBV6-5 TRBD1 TGTGCCAGCAGTACTCCGGGACAGGGAAAACCCCAGCATTTT CASSTPGQGKPQHF